The 19 T cell receptor beta chains below all came from one sample that was sequenced in a study of cytomegalovirus exposure and HLA in healthy donors. 60 Vbeta and 13 Jbeta primers were used in PCR. Clones were read by immunoSEQ multiplex PCR, and TCRdb kept only the in-frame ones, dropping some. The sample contains about 180,000 clones, over 65% of which appear only once. The sample comprised PBMCs. The receptors were sampled from a man younger than 35 in good health and CMV-seronegative.

Remarks on this clone: This specimen includes other DNA sequences encoding the same CDR3. In DNA, the CDR3 is TGTGCCAGTAGTATCGGTCGGGGAACTGAAGCTTTCTTT. Translated, it gives CASSIGRGTEAFF. V is TRBV19 and J is TRBJ1-1; D is unclear. This CDR3 region has 13 residues. V lost 3 bases, J lost 5 bases, and 10 bases lay in between. CDR1 and CDR2 (germline): LNHDA, SQIVND (reference sequence).

This rearrangement joins TRBV4-3 to TRBJ2-3; 15 positions agree with TRBD2. Germline-derived CDR1 and CDR2 are LGHNA and YSLEER. The CDR3 covers 20 residues. Trimming at V came to 0 bases and at J to 0 bases, leaving 7 bases not matched to a gene. The CDR3 is CASSQDRGLAGGLSTDTQYF. The CDR3 coding sequence is TGCGCCAGCAGCCAAGATAGGGGACTAGCGGGAGGCCTTAGCACAGATACGCAGTATTTT.

In its sample, this clone was seen a few times. The V and J genes are TRBV30 and TRBJ1-5; 8 bases are a match to TRBD1. V shed 1 base and J 5 bases; nucleotides not matched to a gene: 1. Germline CDR1 reads GTSNPN; CDR2 reads SVGIG (reference sequence). The CDR3 runs 13 residues. In DNA form, the CDR3 reads TGTGCCTGGAGTGCGACAGGGGATCAGCCCCAGCATTTT. Protein: CAWSATGDQPQHF.

This chain joins TRBV6-1 and TRBJ1-2; D not certain. Germline V gene sequence: CDR1 MNHNS, CDR2 SASEGT. The V and J ends lost 0 bases and 2 bases respectively, with 10 bases between them. The CDR3 length is 15 residues. The CDR3 bases are TGTGCCAGCAGTGAAGCGCGAAACGCCAACTATGGCTACACCTTC. Translated: CASSEARNANYGYTF.

The rearrangement joins TRBV11-2 to TRBJ2-7, with 11 positions matching TRBD2. The length of the CDR3 is 15 residues. Germline CDR1 SGHAT, CDR2 FQNNGV. V shed 3 bases, J shed 4 bases, and the junction held 5 bases outside the gene matches. The CDR3, as DNA: TGTGCCAGCAGCTTTTCCGGGACTAGCGGATACGAGCAGTACTTC. Translation gives CASSFSGTSGYEQYF. The full variable domain, completed using reference TRBV11-2 and TRBJ2-7, is EAGVAQSPRYKIIEKRQSVAFWCNPISGHATLYWYQQILGQGPKLLIQFQNNGVVDDSQLPKDRFSAERLKGVDSTLKIQPAKLEDSAVYLCASSFSGTSGYEQYFGPGTRLTVT.

The chain carries TRBV5-4 and TRBJ2-1; no firm D call. The CDR3 totals 14 residues. Per the germline V gene, CDR1 is SGHNT and CDR2 is YYREEE (reference sequence). Deletions cut 2 bases from V and 10 bases from J, with 16 bases between. CDR3 coding DNA: TGTGCCAGCAGCTTCCTCGCCTTCGCCCAGGAGCAGTTCTTC. It yields the protein CASSFLAFAQEQFF. The variable domain in full, completed from reference TRBV5-4 and TRBJ2-1, reads ETGVTQSPTHLIKTRGQQVTLRCSSQSGHNTVSWYQQALGQGPQFIFQYYREEENGRGNFPPRFSGLQFPNYSSELNVNALELDDSALYLCASSFLAFAQEQFFGPGTRLTVL.

The rearrangement joins TRBV30 to TRBJ1-5, with 9 bases lining up with TRBD1. This CDR3 contains 19 residues. With V trimmed by 3 bases and J by 1 base, 16 bases remained unmatched. Germline loops: CDR1 GTSNPN, CDR2 SVGIG (reference sequence). This chain's CDR3 is CAWRSGAGTGTGSNQPQHF. The CDR3, as DNA: TGTGCCTGGAGGTCGGGGGCCGGGACAGGGACAGGGAGCAATCAGCCCCAGCATTTT.

The V call is TRBV30, the J call TRBJ2-5, with D perhaps TRBD1 (5 bases). The DNA end lines up better with TRBJ2-7; the J call may be wrong. This CDR3 has 15 amino acids. CDR1 GTSNPN and CDR2 SVGIG come from the germline V gene (reference sequence). This CDR3 is CAWSVRTYSTYEQYF. As DNA, the CDR3 is TGTGCCTGGAGTGTAAGGACATATTCCACCTACGAGCAGTACTTC.

The gene calls are TRBV5-4 and TRBJ2-5, with 13 nucleotides matching TRBD2. The end of the DNA fits TRBJ2-7 better, so the J call may be wrong. Germline V gives CDR1 SGHNT, CDR2 YYREEE (reference sequence). The CDR3 extends over 15 amino acids. The DNA for the CDR3 is TGTGCCAGCAGCCCGGGGACTAGCGGGACCTACGAGCAGTACTTC. The encoded protein is CASSPGTSGTYEQYF.

In the case of this clone: Other DNA sequences in the sample encode the same CDR3. This rearrangement joins TRBV9 to TRBJ2-2; 7 nucleotides match TRBD2. CDR1 SGDLS and CDR2 YYNGEE come from the germline V gene. Trimming took 0 bases from V and 2 from J; bases not matched to a gene: 4. The CDR3 length is 16 residues. CDR3 nucleotides: TGTGCCAGCAGCGTAGTCTCTAGCGGTAACACCGGGGAGCTGTTTTTT. Residues: CASSVVSSGNTGELFF.

This chain joins TRBV5-6 and TRBJ1-5, with D perhaps TRBD1 (5 bases). V was cut by 4 bases and J by 7 bases, with 18 bases left in between. This CDR3 spans 15 amino acids. The V gene's germline CDR1 is SGHDT and CDR2 YYEEEE. The CDR3 DNA sequence: TGTGCCAGCAGCCCCCGCCAGGGTCGGAACCAGCCCCAGCATTTT. It translates to CASSPRQGRNQPQHF.

V and J are TRBV19 and TRBJ2-7; 7 nucleotides match TRBD1. V dropped 4 bases and J dropped 9; count of bases not matched to a gene: 6. Germline loops: CDR1 LNHDA, CDR2 SQIVND (reference sequence). The CDR3 is 12 amino acids. CDR3 coding DNA: TGTGCCAGTAGTACGCCTAACAGGGGGCAGTACTTC. It specifies CASSTPNRGQYF.

Notes on this clone: At one of its ends the junction is not consistent with the germline gene, which may arise from a read error. CDR3 in amino acids: CASREGLTDTQYF. The CDR3 DNA reads TGTGCCAGCAGAGAAGGTCTTACAGATACGCAGTATTTT. The chain links TRBV6-1 to TRBJ2-3; D call uncertain. This CDR3 is 13 amino acids long. From germline, CDR1 is MNHNS and CDR2 SASEGT.

V and J are TRBV6-1 and TRBJ1-1; 9 bases match TRBD1. The V and J ends lost 3 bases and 6 bases, in that order; junction bases with no gene match: 5. CDR1 is MNHNS and CDR2 is SASEGT in the germline V gene. The CDR3 covers 14 residues. CDR3 coding DNA: TGTGCCAGCAGTGAGGTTTACAGGGGGCCTGAAGCTTTCTTT. Protein sequence: CASSEVYRGPEAFF.

This clone was picked up a small number of times. This sequence joins TRBV5-6 and TRBJ2-2, with 7 bases identical to TRBD2. With 3 bases clipped from V and 7 bases from J, the junction kept 9 bases outside the gene matches. The CDR3 has 15 residues. CDR1 and CDR2 (germline): SGHDT, YYEEEE. CDR3 in amino acids: CASSWGGRLGGELFF. The CDR3 coding sequence is TGTGCCAGCAGCTGGGGCGGGAGACTCGGCGGGGAGCTGTTTTTT.

About this clone: Other nucleotide sequences from this sample produce the same CDR3. The chain couples TRBV5-6 to TRBJ2-5; no reliable D call. Germline lookup yields CDR1 SGHDT and CDR2 YYEEEE. The CDR3 contains 11 residues. Between the trimmed V and J ends, which lost 1 base and 5 bases, there was a span of 3 bases. CDR3 coding DNA: TGTGCCAGCAGCTTGCGTGAGACCCAGTACTTC. This codes for CASSLRETQYF.

This clone appeared a few times. V usage is TRBV4-3 and J usage is TRBJ2-7; 7 bases are shared with TRBD2. V shed 4 bases and J 1 base; nucleotides not matched to a gene: 1. The length of the CDR3 is 13 residues. CDR1 LGHNA and CDR2 YSLEER come from the germline V gene. CDR3 protein: CASSPGLSYEQYF. In DNA, the CDR3 is TGCGCCAGCAGCCCGGGACTATCCTACGAGCAGTACTTC.

The count of this clone is one. The chain recombines TRBV29-1 with TRBJ2-5, with 7 bases lining up with TRBD2. The junction had 15 bases not matched to a gene; V was cut back by 3 bases and J by 5 bases. CDR1 and CDR2 (germline): SQVTM, ANQGSEA. This CDR3 region has 16 residues. The CDR3 region is CSVDSTVGGTRETQYF. Here the CDR3 DNA reads TGCAGCGTTGACTCGACTGTGGGGGGGACGCGGGAGACCCAGTACTTC.

The chain couples TRBV7-3 to TRBJ1-2; possibly TRBD1 for D (5 bases). V lost 5 bases to trimming and J lost 7 bases, with 17 bases between them. The CDR3 covers 14 residues. Germline-derived CDR1 and CDR2 are SGHTA and FQGTGA. CDR3 protein: CASSPGAGDGGYTF. The CDR3 coding sequence is TGTGCCAGCAGCCCCGGGGCGGGGGATGGTGGCTACACCTTC. Supplemented by reference TRBV7-3 and TRBJ1-2, the full variable domain reads GAGVSQTPSNKVTEKGKYVELRCDPISGHTALYWYRQSLGQGPEFLIYFQGTGAADDSGLPNDRFFAVRPEGSVSTLKIQRTERGDSAVYLCASSPGAGDGGYTFGSGTRLTVV.